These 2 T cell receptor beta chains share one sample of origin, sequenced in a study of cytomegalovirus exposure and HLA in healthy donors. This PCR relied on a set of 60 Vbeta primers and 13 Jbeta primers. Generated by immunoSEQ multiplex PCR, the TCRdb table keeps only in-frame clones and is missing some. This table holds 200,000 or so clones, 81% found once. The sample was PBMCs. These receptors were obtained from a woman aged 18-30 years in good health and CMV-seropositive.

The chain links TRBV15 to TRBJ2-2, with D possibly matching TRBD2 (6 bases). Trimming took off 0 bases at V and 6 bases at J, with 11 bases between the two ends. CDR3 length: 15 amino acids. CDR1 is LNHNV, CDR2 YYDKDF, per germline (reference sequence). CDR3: CATSRDVGGSGELFF. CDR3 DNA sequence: TGTGCCACCAGCAGAGATGTGGGGGGATCCGGGGAGCTGTTTTTT. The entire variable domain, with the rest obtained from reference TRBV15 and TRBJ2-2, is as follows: DAMVIQNPRYQVTQFGKPVTLSCSQTLNHNVMYWYQQKSSQAPKLLFHYYDKDFNNEADTPDNFQSRRPNTSFCFLDIRSPGLGDTAMYLCATSRDVGGSGELFFGEGSRLTVL.

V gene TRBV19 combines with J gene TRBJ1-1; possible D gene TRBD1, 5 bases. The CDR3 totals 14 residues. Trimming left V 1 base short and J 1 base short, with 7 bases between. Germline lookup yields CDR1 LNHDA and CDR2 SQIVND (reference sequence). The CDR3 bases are TGTGCCAGTAGTATAGTCACAGGGAACACTGAAGCTTTCTTT. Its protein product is CASSIVTGNTEAFF.